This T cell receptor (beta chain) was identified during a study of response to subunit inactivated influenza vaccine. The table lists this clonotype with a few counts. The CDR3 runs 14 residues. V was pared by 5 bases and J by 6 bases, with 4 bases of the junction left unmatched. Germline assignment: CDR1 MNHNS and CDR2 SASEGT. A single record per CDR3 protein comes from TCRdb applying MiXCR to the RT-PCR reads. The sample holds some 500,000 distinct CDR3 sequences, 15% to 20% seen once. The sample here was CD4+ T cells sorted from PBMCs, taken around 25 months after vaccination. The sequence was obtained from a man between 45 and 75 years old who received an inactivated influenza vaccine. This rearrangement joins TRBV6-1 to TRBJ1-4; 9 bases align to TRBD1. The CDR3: CASSKDRGDEKLFF. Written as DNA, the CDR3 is TGTGCCAGCAGTAAGGACAGGGGAGATGAAAAACTGTTTTTT.